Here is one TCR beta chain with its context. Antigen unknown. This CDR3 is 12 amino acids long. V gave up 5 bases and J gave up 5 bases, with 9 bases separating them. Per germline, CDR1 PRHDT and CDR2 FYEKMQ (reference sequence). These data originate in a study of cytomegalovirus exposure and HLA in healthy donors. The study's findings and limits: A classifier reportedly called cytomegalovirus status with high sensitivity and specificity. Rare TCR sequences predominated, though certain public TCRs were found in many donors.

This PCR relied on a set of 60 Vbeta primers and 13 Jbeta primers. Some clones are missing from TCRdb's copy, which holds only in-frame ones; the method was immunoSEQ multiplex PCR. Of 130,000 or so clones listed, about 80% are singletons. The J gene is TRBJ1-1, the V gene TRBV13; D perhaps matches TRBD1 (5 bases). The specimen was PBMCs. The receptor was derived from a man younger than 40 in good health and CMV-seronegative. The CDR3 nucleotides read TGTGCCAGCAGCGGACGGGGGACTGAAGCTTTCTTT. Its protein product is CASSGRGTEAFF.